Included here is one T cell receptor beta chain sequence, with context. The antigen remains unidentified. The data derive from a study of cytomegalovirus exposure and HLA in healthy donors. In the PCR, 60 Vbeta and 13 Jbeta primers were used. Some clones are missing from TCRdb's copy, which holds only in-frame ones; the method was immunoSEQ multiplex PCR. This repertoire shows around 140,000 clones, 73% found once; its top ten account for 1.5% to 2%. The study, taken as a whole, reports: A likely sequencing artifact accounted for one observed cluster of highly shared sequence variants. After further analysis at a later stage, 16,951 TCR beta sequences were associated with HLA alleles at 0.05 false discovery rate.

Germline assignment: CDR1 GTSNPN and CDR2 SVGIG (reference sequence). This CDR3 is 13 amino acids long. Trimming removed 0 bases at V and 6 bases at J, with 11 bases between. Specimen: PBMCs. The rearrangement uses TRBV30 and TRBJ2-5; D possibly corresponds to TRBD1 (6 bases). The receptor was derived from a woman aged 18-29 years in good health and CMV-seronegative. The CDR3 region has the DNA TGTGCCTGGAGTGTAGGGCAGGGGAAGACCCAGTACTTC. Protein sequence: CAWSVGQGKTQYF.